Included here is one T cell receptor (gamma chain) sequence, with context. The sample has other DNA sequences that encode this CDR3 too. In germline, CDR1 is GITISATS, CDR2 ISYDGTV (reference sequence). The J segment lost 2 bases and the V segment lost 0 bases, leaving 7 bases of the junction unmatched. The CDR3 covers 19 residues. TCRdb reapplied CATT to the RT-PCR reads. The sample lists about a thousand gamma-chain clones, 30% to 35% occurring once. The data were taken from a study of gamma-delta T cells after stem cell transplantation. This chain joins TRGV9 and TRGJP. Here the J gene was assigned by germline matching of the DNA, as TCRdb has none. Sequencing input: gamma-delta T cells. The source of this sequence is a human donor. It is not recorded whose cells these are; they may come from a transplant donor. The DNA for the CDR3 is TGTGCCTTGTGGGAGGTGCTTGGTAGGCAAGAGTTGGGCAAAAAAATCAAGGTATTT. The encoded protein is CALWEVLGRQELGKKIKVF.